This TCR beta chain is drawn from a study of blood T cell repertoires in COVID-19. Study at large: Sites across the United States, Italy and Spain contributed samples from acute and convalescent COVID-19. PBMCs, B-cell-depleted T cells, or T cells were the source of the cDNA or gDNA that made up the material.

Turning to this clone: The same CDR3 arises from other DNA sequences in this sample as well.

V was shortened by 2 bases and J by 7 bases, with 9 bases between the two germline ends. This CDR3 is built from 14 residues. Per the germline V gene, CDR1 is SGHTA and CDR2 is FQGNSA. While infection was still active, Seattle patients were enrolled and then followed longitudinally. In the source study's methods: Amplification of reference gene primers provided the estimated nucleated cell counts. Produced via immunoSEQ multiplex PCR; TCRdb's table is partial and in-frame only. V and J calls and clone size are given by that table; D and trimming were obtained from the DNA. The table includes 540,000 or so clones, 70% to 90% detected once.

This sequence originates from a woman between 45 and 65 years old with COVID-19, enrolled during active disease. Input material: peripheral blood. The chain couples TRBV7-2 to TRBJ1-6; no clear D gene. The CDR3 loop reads CASSLIPGNSPLHF. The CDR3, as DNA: TGTGCCAGCAGCTTAATTCCGGGGAATTCACCCCTCCACTTT.